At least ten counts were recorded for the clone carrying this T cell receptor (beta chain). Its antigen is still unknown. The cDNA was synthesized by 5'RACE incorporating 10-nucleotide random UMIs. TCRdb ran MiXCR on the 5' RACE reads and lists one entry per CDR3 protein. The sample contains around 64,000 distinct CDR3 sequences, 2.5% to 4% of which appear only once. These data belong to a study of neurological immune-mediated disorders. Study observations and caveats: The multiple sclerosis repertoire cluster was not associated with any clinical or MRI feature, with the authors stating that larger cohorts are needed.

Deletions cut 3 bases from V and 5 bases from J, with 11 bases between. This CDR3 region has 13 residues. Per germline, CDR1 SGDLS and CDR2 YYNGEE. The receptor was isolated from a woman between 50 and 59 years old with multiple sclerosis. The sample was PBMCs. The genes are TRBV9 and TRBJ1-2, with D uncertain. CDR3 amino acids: CASSAGPEYGYTF. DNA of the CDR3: TGTGCCAGCAGCGCTGGACCTGAGTATGGCTACACCTTC.